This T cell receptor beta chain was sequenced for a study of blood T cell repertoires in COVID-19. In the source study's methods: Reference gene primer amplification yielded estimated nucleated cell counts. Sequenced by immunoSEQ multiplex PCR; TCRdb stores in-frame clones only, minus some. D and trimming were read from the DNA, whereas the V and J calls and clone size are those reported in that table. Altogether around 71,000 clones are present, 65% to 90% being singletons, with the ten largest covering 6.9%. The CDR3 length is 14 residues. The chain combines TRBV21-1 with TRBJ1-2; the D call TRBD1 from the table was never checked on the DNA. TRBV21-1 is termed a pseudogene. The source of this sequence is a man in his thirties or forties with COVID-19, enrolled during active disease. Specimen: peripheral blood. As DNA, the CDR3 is TGTGCCAGCAGCCTGACAGGACAGGGCCAAGGCTACACCTTC. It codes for CASSLTGQGQGYTF.